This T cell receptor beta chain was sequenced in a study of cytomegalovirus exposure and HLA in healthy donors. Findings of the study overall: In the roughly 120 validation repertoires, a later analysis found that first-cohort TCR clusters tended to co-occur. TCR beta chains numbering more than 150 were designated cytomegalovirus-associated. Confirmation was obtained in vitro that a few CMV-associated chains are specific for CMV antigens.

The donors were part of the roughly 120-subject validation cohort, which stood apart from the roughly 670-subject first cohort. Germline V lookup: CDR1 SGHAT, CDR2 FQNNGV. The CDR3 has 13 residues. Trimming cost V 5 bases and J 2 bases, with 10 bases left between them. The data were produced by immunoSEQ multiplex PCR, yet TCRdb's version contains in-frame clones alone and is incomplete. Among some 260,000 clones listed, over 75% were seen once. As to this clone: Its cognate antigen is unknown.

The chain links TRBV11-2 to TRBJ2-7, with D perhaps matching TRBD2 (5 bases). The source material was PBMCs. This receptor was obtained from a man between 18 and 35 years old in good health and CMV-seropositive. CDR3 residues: CASSRRETYEQYF. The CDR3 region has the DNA TGTGCCAGCAGCCGTAGGGAGACCTACGAGCAGTACTTC.